A single sample is the source of the 11 T cell receptor beta chains below, sequenced in a study of TIL therapy for anti-PD-1-resistant metastatic lung cancer. This was the immunoSEQ v3 assay. The protocol was immunoSEQ multiplex PCR, while the TCRdb copy is restricted to in-frame clones and leaves out a portion. The sample contains tens of thousands of clones, 60% to 85% of which appear only once. Time point: pre-treatment sample, taken before nivolumab and TIL therapy. The source material was blood, sampled at baseline. The receptors shown here come from a person aged 25 to 85 with non-small cell lung cancer.

Comments on this clone: Relative to the germline gene, one junction end is altered; a read error may explain this. The V gene is TRBV4-1, the J gene TRBJ2-7, with 9 bases that match TRBD1. CDR3 length: 16 residues. Germline V gives CDR1 MGHRA, CDR2 YSYEKL. This CDR3 reads CASRQVPGQGPYEQYF. CDR3 coding DNA: TGCGCCAGCAGGCAAGTTCCGGGACAGGGACCCTACGAGCAGTACTTC.

The chain is built from TRBV5-4 and TRBJ2-4, with 10 bases lining up with TRBD2. J was trimmed by 3 bases and V by 3 bases; bases with no gene match: 18. The CDR3 totals 20 residues. Germline V gene data show CDR1 as SGHNT and CDR2 as YYREEE (reference sequence). The CDR3 reads CASSSPPPSGRNQVKNIQYF. In DNA, the CDR3 is TGTGCCAGCAGCTCTCCCCCCCCTAGCGGGAGAAATCAGGTCAAAAACATTCAGTACTTC.

The rearrangement links TRBV21-1 to TRBJ2-7; the DNA was not compared with TRBD1, the D call given in the table. TRBV21-1 is described as a pseudogene. This CDR3 has 14 residues. Written as DNA, the CDR3 is TGTGCCAGCAGCGCCGGGACAGGGCGTTTCGAGCAGTACTTC. Protein sequence: CASSAGTGRFEQYF.

CDR3 loop: CSVLVGTGARGDTQYF. In DNA form, the CDR3 reads TGCAGCGTCCTCGTGGGAACAGGGGCGCGGGGAGATACGCAGTATTTT. The V and J genes are TRBV29-1 and TRBJ2-3; weak D call: TRBD1 (7 bases). V lost 6 bases, J lost 5 bases, and 24 bases lay in between. Germline V gene lookup returns CDR1 SQVTM and CDR2 ANQGSEA. CDR3 length: 16 amino acids.

This clone was counted once. This chain uses TRBV30 with TRBJ2-6, with a weak D call TRBD1 (8 bases). V was trimmed by 3 bases and J by 3 bases, leaving 21 bases between them. Germline CDR1 and CDR2: GTSNPN and SVGIG (reference sequence). The CDR3 has 18 residues. The CDR3 DNA follows: TGTGCCTGGAGGCGGGGGCAGGGGGCGAGCCTTGGGGCCAACGTCCTGACTTTC. Encoded protein: CAWRRGQGASLGANVLTF. Filled out from reference TRBV30 and TRBJ2-6, the complete variable domain reads SQTIHQWPATLVQPVGSPLSLECTVEGTSNPNLYWYRQAAGRGLQLLFYSVGIGQISSEVPQNLSASRPQDRQFILSSKKLLLSDSGFYLCAWRRGQGASLGANVLTFGAGSRLTVL.

The J gene is TRBJ2-5, the V gene TRBV11-2; TRBD1 aligns across 7 bases. With the DNA end fitting TRBJ2-7 better, the J assignment may be wrong. There are 15 residues in the CDR3. Germline CDR1 SGHAT, CDR2 FQNNGV. Here the CDR3 DNA reads TGTGCCAGCAGCTTGGGAGTACAGGGGCCCTACGAGCAGTACTTC. The encoded protein is CASSLGVQGPYEQYF.

The chain is built from TRBV28 and TRBJ1-5, with D tentatively TRBD1 (5 bases). V dropped 5 bases and J dropped 2 bases, with 16 bases sitting between them. Per the germline V gene, CDR1 is MDHEN and CDR2 is SYDVKM. The CDR3 runs to 16 residues. For the CDR3, the DNA is TGTGCCAGCAGTCCGAACTTAGCGGGGGGCAATCAGCCCCAGCATTTT. Its translation is CASSPNLAGGNQPQHF.

This sequence joins TRBV5-1 and TRBJ1-4, with a weak D call TRBD1 (5 bases). The CDR3 runs to 15 residues. V was shortened by 0 bases and J by 8 bases, with 14 bases between the two germline ends. CDR1 is SGHRS, CDR2 YFSETQ, per germline. CDR3 sequence reads: CASSLEKGAWEKLFF. DNA of the CDR3: TGCGCCAGCAGCTTGGAAAAAGGGGCGTGGGAAAAACTGTTTTTT. Variable domain in full (rest from reference TRBV5-1 and TRBJ1-4): KAGVTQTPRYLIKTRGQQVTLSCSPISGHRSVSWYQQTPGQGLQFLFEYFSETQRNKGNFPGRFSGRQFSNSRSEMNVSTLELGDSALYLCASSLEKGAWEKLFFGSGTQLSVL.

The CDR3 sequence is CASSLGQLANYGYTF. In DNA form, the CDR3 reads TGTGCCAGTAGTTTGGGACAGCTAGCTAACTATGGCTACACCTTC. V usage is TRBV19 and J usage is TRBJ1-2, with TRBD1 identical over 7 bases. The germline CDR1 and CDR2 sequences are LNHDA and SQIVND (reference sequence). Trimming cost V 5 bases and J 0 bases; bases outside gene matches: 6. The CDR3 runs 15 residues.

The V call is TRBV6-1, the J call TRBJ2-5; D might be TRBD1 or TRBD2, each matching 5 bases. V shed 10 bases and J shed 5 bases, with 20 bases lying between them. The CDR3 loop spans 14 amino acids. Germline V gives CDR1 MNHNS, CDR2 SASEGT. CDR3 sequence: CATLKGTVGETQYF. CDR3 in DNA: TGTGCCACACTGAAGGGGACCGTCGGGGAGACCCAGTACTTC.

The chain links TRBV5-6 to TRBJ1-1; D not resolved. Trimming shortened V by 1 base and J by 1 base, and 11 bases separated the two germline ends. There are 15 residues in the CDR3. Germline CDR1 SGHDT, CDR2 YYEEEE. CDR3 nucleotides: TGTGCCAGCAGCTTGTCGCAGGTTAGGAACACTGAAGCTTTCTTT. It specifies CASSLSQVRNTEAFF.